Following are 21 T cell receptor beta chains from one sample sequenced in a study of PD-1 blockade in classical Hodgkin lymphoma. Profiling relied on immunoSEQ multiplex PCR, and the TCRdb table lists in-frame clones only, not all of them. Counted here are 35,000 to 45,000 clones, around nine tenths occurring once; the ten biggest clones make up about 7.8%. Every single patient, without exception, relapsed after autologous stem cell transplantation, and brentuximab vedotin exposure varied. This material consisted of peripheral blood mononuclear cells (PBMCs), taken before the second cycle of nivolumab. The receptors stem from a human donor with classical Hodgkin lymphoma.

The chain combines TRBV18 with TRBJ2-1, with 8 bases aligning to TRBD1. Germline V gene data show CDR1 as KGHSH and CDR2 as LQKENI. The CDR3 is 17 amino acids. Germline trimming cut 4 bases from V and 2 bases from J; bases unmatched to any gene: 10. The DNA for the CDR3 is TGTGCCAGCTCACACGGACAGGGACGAATCCCCTACAATGAGCAGTTCTTC. It codes for CASSHGQGRIPYNEQFF.

This chain's CDR3 is CASSLAGRSQPQHF. In DNA, the CDR3 is TGTGCCAGCAGTTTGGCAGGGCGGAGCCAGCCCCAGCATTTT. The V gene is TRBV28, the J gene TRBJ1-5; D is perhaps TRBD1 (5 bases). The CDR3 covers 14 residues. Trimming took 3 bases from V and 7 from J, leaving 13 bases between them. Per the germline V gene, CDR1 is MDHEN and CDR2 is SYDVKM. Variable domain in full (rest from reference TRBV28 and TRBJ1-5): DVKVTQSSRYLVKRTGEKVFLECVQDMDHENMFWYRQDPGLGLRLIYFSYDVKMKEKGDIPEGYSVSREKKERFSLILESASTNQTSMYLCASSLAGRSQPQHFGDGTRLSIL.

The gene calls are TRBV6-5 and TRBJ2-1, with 9 nucleotides matching TRBD2. V lost 2 bases and J lost 8; bases outside the gene matches: 10. CDR3 length equals 16 residues. The germline CDR1 and CDR2 sequences are MNHEY and SVGAGI. The CDR3 DNA sequence: TGTGCCAGCAGTTACGTGGCGGGAGGGCCAGTCGATGAGCAGTTCTTC. This encodes CASSYVAGGPVDEQFF.

This clone was recorded once. The rearrangement links TRBV6-5 to TRBJ1-5; no clear D. The CDR3 is 13 amino acids. Germline CDR1 and CDR2: MNHEY and SVGAGI. The V and J ends lost 0 bases and 7 bases respectively, with 7 bases between them. The CDR3 DNA follows: TGTGCCAGCAGTTACTCGAGTGGCCAGCCCCAGCATTTT. Protein: CASSYSSGQPQHF.

Only a few counts were recorded for this clone. The V gene is TRBV9, the J gene TRBJ1-1; D gene unclear. This CDR3 is 12 amino acids long. Trimming took off 3 bases at V and 6 bases at J, with 9 bases between the two ends. Per germline, CDR1 SGDLS and CDR2 YYNGEE. The chain's CDR3 is CASSGSRAEAFF. CDR3 DNA: TGTGCCAGCAGCGGATCAAGAGCTGAAGCTTTCTTT.

The rearrangement links TRBV2 to TRBJ1-2; 7 positions match TRBD1. Germline CDR1 is SNHLY and CDR2 is FYNNEI. The trim removed 4 bases at V and 8 bases at J, leaving 7 bases unmatched. There are 13 residues in the CDR3. The DNA for the CDR3 is TGTGCCAGCAGTGGATTTCAGGGGGTCGGCTACACCTTC. This gives the protein CASSGFQGVGYTF.

V is TRBV5-6 and J is TRBJ1-4, with a weak D call TRBD1 (5 bases). Trimming left V 2 bases short and J 6 bases short, with 17 bases between. The CDR3 spans 16 residues. Germline loops: CDR1 SGHDT, CDR2 YYEEEE. CDR3: CASSFEGIRAYEKLFF. CDR3 in DNA: TGTGCCAGCAGCTTTGAGGGGATTCGGGCTTATGAAAAACTGTTTTTT.

This chain connects TRBV7-9 to TRBJ2-7; 14 bases align to TRBD2. From germline, CDR1 is SEHNR and CDR2 FQNEAQ (reference sequence). The V gene end was trimmed by 5 bases and the J gene end by 9 bases; junction bases not matched to a gene: 9. CDR3 length equals 15 residues. The CDR3 bases are TGTGCCAGCAGCCTGTCGACTAGCGGGAGGGCCGGGCAGTACTTC. This gives the protein CASSLSTSGRAGQYF.

The chain combines TRBV5-4 with TRBJ2-2; D uncertain. This CDR3 has 13 residues. Trimming removed 0 bases at V and 6 bases at J, with 6 bases between. The germline CDR1 and CDR2 sequences are SGHNT and YYREEE (reference sequence). The CDR3 nucleotides read TGTGCCAGCAGCTTGGATCGGGCCGGGGAGCTGTTTTTT. The encoded protein is CASSLDRAGELFF.

This chain joins TRBV5-1 and TRBJ2-3; maybe TRBD2 (5 bases). The CDR3 consists of 14 residues. Germline CDR1 and CDR2: SGHRS and YFSETQ. V lost 7 bases to trimming and J lost 4 bases, with 16 bases between them. The CDR3 coding sequence is TGCGCCAGCCGAGGGCTCCGATTTCCAGATACGCAGTATTTT. It encodes CASRGLRFPDTQYF. Drawing the rest from reference TRBV5-1 and TRBJ2-3, the complete variable domain is KAGVTQTPRYLIKTRGQQVTLSCSPISGHRSVSWYQQTPGQGLQFLFEYFSETQRNKGNFPGRFSGRQFSNSRSEMNVSTLELGDSALYLCASRGLRFPDTQYFGPGTRLTVL.

The chain has TRBV7-9 and TRBJ1-1, with a weak D call TRBD1 (5 bases). This CDR3 has 14 residues. Trimming left V 1 base short and J 1 base short, with 7 bases between. Germline V gene lookup returns CDR1 SEHNR and CDR2 FQNEAQ (reference sequence). As DNA, the CDR3 is TGTGCCAGCAGCTTAGGGGGCCCGAACACTGAAGCTTTCTTT. Amino acids: CASSLGGPNTEAFF.

The rearrangement links TRBV6-1 to TRBJ2-2; D gene unclear. The length of the CDR3 is 13 residues. Trimming removed 1 base from V and 3 bases from J, with 3 bases in between. Germline V gene data show CDR1 as MNHNS and CDR2 as SASEGT. CDR3 in amino acids: CASSEGDTGELFF. In nucleotides, the CDR3 is TGTGCCAGCAGTGAAGGGGACACCGGGGAGCTGTTTTTT.

This chain uses TRBV28 with TRBJ2-5; D might be TRBD2 (6 bases). The CDR3 has 15 amino acids. The germline V gene has CDR1 MDHEN and CDR2 SYDVKM. Trimming shortened V by 7 bases and J by 1 base, and 16 bases separated the two germline ends. In nucleotides, the CDR3 is TGTGCCAGCACCTCACCGGGACTTTTCCAAGAGACCCAGTACTTC. As protein: CASTSPGLFQETQYF.

The chain is built from TRBV30 and TRBJ2-7, with D tentatively TRBD1 (6 bases). This CDR3 spans 13 amino acids. Germline CDR1 is GTSNPN and CDR2 is SVGIG (reference sequence). The germline V and J ends were trimmed by 4 bases and 2 bases, with 12 bases remaining between them. The CDR3 region has the DNA TGTGCCTGGACAGGGGTTAGGACCTACGAGCAGTACTTC. It specifies CAWTGVRTYEQYF.

This rearrangement joins TRBV5-6 to TRBJ2-7; D is undetermined. V shed 4 bases and J shed 5 bases, with 10 bases lying between them. CDR3 size: 12 residues. Germline V gene data show CDR1 as SGHDT and CDR2 as YYEEEE. The CDR3 DNA reads TGTGCCAGCAGCCCGGAGTCAAACGAGCAGTACTTC. Translated, it gives CASSPESNEQYF.

The chain recombines TRBV27 with TRBJ2-3; D gene uncertain. CDR3 size: 17 residues. Trimming left V 8 bases short and J 2 bases short, with 23 bases between. The germline gives CDR1 MNHEY, CDR2 SMNVEV (reference sequence). The CDR3 loop is CASRLVAPRTFTDTQYF. The DNA of the CDR3 is TGTGCCAGCCGCCTGGTGGCGCCACGAACATTCACAGATACGCAGTATTTT.

This clone was detected a few times. The chain joins TRBV9 to TRBJ2-1; possibly TRBD2 for D (5 bases). Germline assignment: CDR1 SGDLS and CDR2 YYNGEE. V was shortened by 2 bases and J by 6 bases, with 15 bases between the two germline ends. The CDR3 covers 15 residues. CDR3 sequence reads: CASSVGSSVPNEQFF. CDR3 bases: TGTGCCAGCAGCGTCGGTAGTAGCGTCCCCAATGAGCAGTTCTTC.

This chain connects TRBV6-8 to TRBJ2-7, with TRBD2 matching 7 bases. This CDR3 has 13 amino acids. V dropped 3 bases and J dropped 6; count of bases not matched to a gene: 5. The germline CDR1 and CDR2 sequences are MNHGY and SAAAGT. CDR3 sequence reads: CASSYGRAGEQYF. The DNA of the CDR3 is TGTGCCAGCAGTTATGGGAGGGCTGGCGAGCAGTACTTC.

A remark on this clone: A junction end diverges from the germline sequence, so it may reflect a read error. V gene TRBV7-7 combines with J gene TRBJ2-1, with a tentative D call TRBD2 (6 bases). Germline lookup yields CDR1 SSHAT and CDR2 FNYEAQ (reference sequence). The CDR3 has 13 amino acids. The DNA of the CDR3 is TGTGCTAGCAGTTCCGGGACTCTCAATGAGCAGTTCTTC. Amino acid sequence: CASSSGTLNEQFF.

This clone occurred once. The chain uses TRBV27 and TRBJ2-1; 7 bases line up with TRBD2. With V trimmed by 6 bases and J by 0 bases, 17 bases remained unmatched. This CDR3 region has 19 residues. Germline CDR1 is MNHEY and CDR2 is SMNVEV (reference sequence). CDR3 in DNA: TGTGCCAGCAGCCGAAGCGGGACGTACGGATTCAACTCCTACAATGAGCAGTTCTTC. Translated, it gives CASSRSGTYGFNSYNEQFF.

V usage is TRBV9 and J usage is TRBJ2-7; 7 bases are a match to TRBD1. The CDR3 covers 14 residues. The trim removed 4 bases at V and 0 bases at J, leaving 4 bases unmatched. Germline V CDR1 and CDR2: SGDLS, YYNGEE. CDR3: CASSPRQGSYEQYF. Written as DNA, the CDR3 is TGTGCCAGCAGCCCAAGACAGGGCTCCTACGAGCAGTACTTC.